These 18 T cell receptor beta chains came from one sample sequenced in a study of tissue T cells after allogeneic stem cell transplantation. Generated by immunoSEQ multiplex PCR, the TCRdb table keeps only in-frame clones and is missing some. The sample carries about 10,000 clones, under 80% recorded once. Sequencing was performed on tissue from the stomach, taken at autopsy. All receptors derive from a male donor older than 55 with lung cancer.

This chain uses TRBV28 with TRBJ2-3, with a weak D call TRBD1 (5 bases). Germline loops: CDR1 MDHEN, CDR2 SYDVKM. The CDR3 loop spans 13 amino acids. V dropped 8 bases and J dropped 6 bases, with 15 bases sitting between them. The CDR3 sequence is CASGAPLADTQYF. The CDR3 DNA is TGTGCCAGCGGGGCCCCACTGGCCGATACGCAGTATTTT.

The genes are TRBV7-9 and TRBJ2-5; 7 bases line up with TRBD1. J was trimmed by 1 base and V by 2 bases; bases with no gene match: 7. The CDR3 spans 16 residues. CDR1 is SEHNR, CDR2 FQNEAQ, per germline (reference sequence). This CDR3 is CASSLPPGQIQETQYF. CDR3 nucleotides: TGTGCCAGCAGCTTACCTCCGGGACAGATCCAAGAGACCCAGTACTTC.

V is TRBV6-4 and J is TRBJ2-5; TRBD1 is a possible D gene (5 bases). Germline assignment: CDR1 MRHNA and CDR2 SNTAGT. The CDR3 loop spans 13 amino acids. Trimming removed 3 bases from V and 4 bases from J, with 9 bases in between. The CDR3 DNA sequence: TGTGCCAGCAGTGAACAGGCTCGAGAGACCCAGTACTTC. Translation gives CASSEQARETQYF.

This clone has more than one count but fewer than ten. The V gene is TRBV30, the J gene TRBJ1-2, with 8 bases that match TRBD1. Germline CDR1 reads GTSNPN; CDR2 reads SVGIG (reference sequence). V dropped 0 bases and J dropped 8; count of bases not matched to a gene: 26. This CDR3 has 20 amino acids. The DNA of the CDR3 is TGTGCCTGGAGTGTAACCGCCCCCGGGACAGGAGTTCTCCTACAGGGGGGCTACACCTTC. Its translation: CAWSVTAPGTGVLLQGGYTF.

The chain carries TRBV9 and TRBJ1-2, with D possibly matching TRBD1 (5 bases). Germline assignment: CDR1 SGDLS and CDR2 YYNGEE. V was shortened by 3 bases and J by 6 bases, with 12 bases between the two germline ends. The CDR3 spans 13 residues. CDR3 DNA: TGTGCCAGCAGCGCCCAAGACAGTGATGGCTACACCTTC. Protein product: CASSAQDSDGYTF.

This clone showed up just a few times. This rearrangement joins TRBV3-1 (or the pseudogene TRBV3-2) to TRBJ2-7, with D maybe TRBD1 (6 bases). The CDR3 contains 15 residues. The V end was cut by 3 bases, the J end by 2 bases, with 14 bases between. Germline V gene data show CDR1 as LGHDT and CDR2 as YNNKEL (reference sequence). The CDR3 coding sequence is TGTGCCAGCAGCCACCCAGTTCCAGGGGCCTACGAGCAGTACTTC. Its protein product is CASSHPVPGAYEQYF.

V usage is TRBV9 and J usage is TRBJ2-3; 11 bases match TRBD2. V lost 2 bases to trimming and J lost 6 bases; unmatched junction nucleotides: 8. The germline V gene has CDR1 SGDLS and CDR2 YYNGEE. This CDR3 is built from 16 residues. The CDR3, as DNA: TGTGCCAGCAGCGTCCGACTAGCGGGGCCCGGGGATACGCAGTATTTT. Translation: CASSVRLAGPGDTQYF.

This clone has a handful of counts. The rearrangement links TRBV19 to TRBJ2-5, with D possibly matching TRBD2 (6 bases). This CDR3 has 16 amino acids. Germline V gives CDR1 LNHDA, CDR2 SQIVND (reference sequence). Trimming took off 3 bases at V and 4 bases at J, with 18 bases between the two ends. This CDR3 is CASSIGRGGVGETQYF. CDR3 coding DNA: TGTGCCAGTAGTATTGGACGGGGCGGGGTAGGAGAGACCCAGTACTTC.

The rearrangement joins TRBV6-4 to TRBJ2-1, with D tentatively TRBD2 (6 bases). The V gene lost 3 bases and the J gene lost 4 bases, with 13 bases spanning the gap. Germline V gives CDR1 MRHNA, CDR2 SNTAGT. The CDR3 is 15 amino acids. CDR3 bases: TGTGCCAGCAGTGAATGGGAGGACCTATACAATGAGCAGTTCTTC. This translates into CASSEWEDLYNEQFF.

This clone was picked up a small number of times. This chain links TRBV29-1 with TRBJ2-7, with D perhaps matching TRBD1 or TRBD2 (5 bases each). The germline V gene encodes CDR1 SQVTM and CDR2 ANQGSEA. Trimming took off 6 bases at V and 1 base at J, with 7 bases between the two ends. This CDR3 region has 11 residues. DNA of the CDR3: TGCAGCGTGGGGGTGTCCTACGAGCAGTACTTC. Its translation is CSVGVSYEQYF.

This clone was seen a handful of times. The CDR3 spells CASSLRDTHALGQFF. For the CDR3, the DNA is TGTGCCAGCAGTCTTCGGGACACCCATGCCCTTGGGCAGTTCTTC. The chain employs TRBV27 and TRBJ2-1; TRBD1 might be the D (6 bases). The CDR3 has 15 amino acids. Trimming took off 5 bases at V and 12 bases at J, with 23 bases between the two ends. Germline CDR1 MNHEY, CDR2 SMNVEV (reference sequence).

CDR3 sequence: CASTEGQINTIYF. The CDR3 DNA reads TGTGCCAGCACCGAGGGCCAAATAAACACCATATATTTT. This chain connects TRBV2 to TRBJ1-3; the D is unclear. The CDR3 spans 13 residues. The V end lost 7 bases, the J end lost 6 bases, and 13 bases lay between the germline ends. CDR1 SNHLY and CDR2 FYNNEI come from the germline V gene.

This chain links TRBV5-4 with TRBJ1-2; 9 bases map to TRBD1. Germline loops: CDR1 SGHNT, CDR2 YYREEE (reference sequence). V was pared by 4 bases and J by 3 bases, with 10 bases of the junction left unmatched. CDR3 size: 16 residues. In nucleotides, the CDR3 is TGTGCCAGCAGCCTCTCAACAGGGGGCGGACACTATGGCTACACCTTC. Amino acids: CASSLSTGGGHYGYTF. Full variable domain (rest looked up from reference TRBV5-4 and TRBJ1-2): ETGVTQSPTHLIKTRGQQVTLRCSSQSGHNTVSWYQQALGQGPQFIFQYYREEENGRGNFPPRFSGLQFPNYSSELNVNALELDDSALYLCASSLSTGGGHYGYTFGSGTRLTVV.

CDR3 sequence: CASSLAGPGGYTF. CDR3 nucleotide sequence: TGTGCCAGCAGCTTGGCGGGGCCGGGTGGCTACACCTTC. The rearrangement links TRBV5-4 to TRBJ1-2, with a possible D match to TRBD1 (5 bases). V dropped 0 bases and J dropped 7 bases, with 10 bases sitting between them. There are 13 residues in the CDR3. Germline V gene sequence: CDR1 SGHNT, CDR2 YYREEE (reference sequence).

The chain recombines TRBV5-4 with TRBJ2-3, with 10 nucleotides matching TRBD2. The J segment lost 5 bases and the V segment lost 4 bases, leaving 13 bases of the junction unmatched. The CDR3 runs to 17 residues. Germline V gene sequence: CDR1 SGHNT, CDR2 YYREEE (reference sequence). CDR3 DNA sequence: TGTGCCAGCAGCCAACCTCCAGCGGGAGGGCGGGTAGATACGCAGTATTTT. As protein: CASSQPPAGGRVDTQYF.

The rearrangement joins TRBV9 to TRBJ2-3, with 7 bases identical to TRBD1. The germline CDR1 and CDR2 sequences are SGDLS and YYNGEE. The V segment lost 2 bases and the J segment 3 bases; nucleotides outside the gene matches: 6. This CDR3 spans 15 amino acids. DNA of the CDR3: TGTGCCAGCAGCGTTGACAGGGTAAGGACAGATACGCAGTATTTT. Translation: CASSVDRVRTDTQYF.

This clone has a handful of counts. The chain joins TRBV6-4 to TRBJ2-1, with D possibly being TRBD1 or TRBD2 (5 bases each). CDR1 and CDR2 (germline): MRHNA, SNTAGT. This CDR3 spans 16 amino acids. The V end was cut by 6 bases, the J end by 5 bases, with 20 bases between. The CDR3 DNA sequence: TGTGCCAGCAGACGGACCGGGACCCCAATCGACAATGAGCAGTTCTTC. It encodes CASRRTGTPIDNEQFF.

The J gene is TRBJ1-2, the V gene TRBV2; a weak D match, TRBD1 (6 bases). This CDR3 is built from 12 residues. The V end was cut by 8 bases, the J end by 7 bases, with 14 bases between. Germline CDR1 reads SNHLY; CDR2 reads FYNNEI. The CDR3 reads CASGRGISGYTF. CDR3 DNA sequence: TGTGCCAGCGGAAGGGGGATTTCTGGCTACACCTTC.